This T cell receptor beta chain comes out of a study of blood T cells in healthy people across ages. With a J-beta primer mix and a sample-barcoded 5' primer, a second PCR ran about 6 to 11 cycles. Tags on each cDNA molecule came from a template-switch adaptor with 12 random nucleotides. In TCRdb, the 5' RACE reads were re-called with MiXCR into one record per CDR3 protein. The data show hundreds of thousands of distinct CDR3 sequences, roughly 25% seen once. With 3 bases clipped from V and 8 bases from J, the junction kept 4 bases outside the gene matches. CDR3 size: 13 residues. The germline V gene encodes CDR1 SGHRS and CDR2 YFSETQ. These same data were also listed under a study on T cells of mothers and their children.

This TCR was sampled from a boy younger than 18 in good health. The chain has TRBV5-1 and TRBJ2-1; 8 nucleotides match TRBD2. What was sequenced was blood. The CDR3 nucleotides are TGCGCCAGCAGCTGGCGGGGGGACTATGAGCAGTTCTTC. Its translation: CASSWRGDYEQFF.